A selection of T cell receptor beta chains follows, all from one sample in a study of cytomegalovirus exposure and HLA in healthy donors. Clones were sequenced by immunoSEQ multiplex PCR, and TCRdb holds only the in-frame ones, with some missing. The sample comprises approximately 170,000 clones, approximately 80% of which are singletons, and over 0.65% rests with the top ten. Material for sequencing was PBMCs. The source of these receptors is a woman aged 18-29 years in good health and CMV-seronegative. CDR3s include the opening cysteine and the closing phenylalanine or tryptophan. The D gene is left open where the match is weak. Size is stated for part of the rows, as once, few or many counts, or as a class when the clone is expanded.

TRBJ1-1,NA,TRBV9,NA,CASQRVGLNTEAFF,TGTGCCAGCCAGCGGGTGGGGTTGAACACTGAAGCTTTCTTT
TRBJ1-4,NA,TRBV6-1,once,CASSGGWSSINEKLFF,TGTGCCAGCAGTGGCGGGTGGAGCTCTATTAATGAAAAACTGTTTTTT
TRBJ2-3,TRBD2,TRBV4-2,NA,CASSQVILAGSTDTQYF,TGTGCCAGCAGCCAAGTGATACTAGCGGGATCCACAGATACGCAGTATTTT
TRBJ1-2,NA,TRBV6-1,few,CASSEDDSWYGYTF,TGTGCCAGCAGTGAAGACGACAGCTGGTATGGCTACACCTTC
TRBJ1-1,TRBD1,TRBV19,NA,CASSIATGSFTEAFF,TGTGCCAGTAGTATAGCGACAGGGTCATTCACTGAAGCTTTCTTT
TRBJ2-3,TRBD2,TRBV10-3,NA,CAISPGLDIADTQYF,TGTGCCATCAGCCCGGGACTAGACATCGCAGATACGCAGTATTTT
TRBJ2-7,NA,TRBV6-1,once,CASIFGGEQYF,TGTGCCAGCATTTTTGGGGGGGAGCAGTACTTC
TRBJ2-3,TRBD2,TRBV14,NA,CASSSRLAGAGADTQYF,TGTGCCAGCAGTTCTAGACTAGCGGGAGCTGGTGCAGATACGCAGTATTTT
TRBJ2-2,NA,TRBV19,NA,CASLEGTLNTGELFF,TGTGCCAGTCTGGAGGGGACTCTAAACACCGGGGAGCTGTTTTTT
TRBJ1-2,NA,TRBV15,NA,CATSRDGKGSAPGGYTF,TGTGCCACCAGCAGAGATGGGAAGGGCTCAGCCCCAGGGGGCTACACCTTC
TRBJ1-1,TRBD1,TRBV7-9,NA,CASSLVQGPTEAFF,TGTGCCAGCAGCTTAGTACAGGGGCCAACTGAAGCTTTCTTT
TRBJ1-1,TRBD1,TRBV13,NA,CASILTGDTEAFF,TGTGCCAGCATCCTCACAGGGGACACTGAAGCTTTCTTT
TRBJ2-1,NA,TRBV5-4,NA,CASSLARTYNEQFF,TGTGCCAGCAGCTTGGCCCGAACATACAATGAGCAGTTCTTC
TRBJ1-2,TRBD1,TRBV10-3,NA,CAISGTGVGYTF,TGTGCCATCAGCGGGACAGGGGTTGGCTACACCTTC
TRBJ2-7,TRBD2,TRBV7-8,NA,CASSLDCVQREDSGSYGQYF,TGTGCCAGCAGCTTAGATTGCGTCCAGCGGGAGGACTCCGGCTCCTACGGGCAGTACTTC
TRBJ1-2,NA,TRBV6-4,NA,CASSDSGEATYGYTF,TGTGCCAGCAGTGACTCCGGGGAAGCCACTTATGGCTACACCTTC
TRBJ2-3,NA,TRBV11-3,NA,CASSSNREDTQYF,TGTGCCAGCAGCTCCAACAGGGAAGATACGCAGTATTTT
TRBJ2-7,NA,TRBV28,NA,CASSSPTYRAVYEQYF,TGTGCCAGCAGTTCCCCAACCTACAGGGCCGTCTACGAGCAGTACTTC
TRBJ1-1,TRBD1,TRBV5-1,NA,CASSPRQGRDTEAFF,TGCGCCAGCAGCCCCAGACAGGGAAGAGACACTGAAGCTTTCTTT
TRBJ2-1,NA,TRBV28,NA,CASTEGRLMNEQFF,TGTGCCAGCACGGAGGGTCGACTTATGAATGAGCAGTTCTTC
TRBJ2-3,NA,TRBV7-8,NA,CASSLGTRGNTDTQYF,TGTGCCAGCAGCTTAGGGACTAGGGGGAACACAGATACGCAGTATTTT
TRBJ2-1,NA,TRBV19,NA,CASSRGGGRGNNEQFF,TGTGCCAGCAGTAGGGGCGGGGGCCGGGGTAACAATGAGCAGTTCTTC
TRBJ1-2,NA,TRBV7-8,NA,CASSLDRAVRGGYTF,TGTGCCAGCAGCTTAGACAGGGCGGTGCGGGGGGGCTACACCTTC
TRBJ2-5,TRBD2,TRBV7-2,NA,CASSLGGREGETQYF,TGTGCCAGCAGCTTAGGAGGGCGGGAGGGGGAGACCCAGTACTTC
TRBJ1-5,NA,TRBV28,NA,CASSLYLSNQPQHF,TGTGCCAGCAGTTTATATCTGAGCAATCAGCCCCAGCATTTT
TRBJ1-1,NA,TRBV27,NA,CASSLDSAGDTEAFF,TGTGCCAGCAGTTTAGACTCCGCCGGGGACACTGAAGCTTTCTTT
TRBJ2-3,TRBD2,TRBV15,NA,CATSRERGRGTDTQYF,TGTGCCACCAGCAGAGAACGCGGGAGGGGCACAGATACGCAGTATTTT
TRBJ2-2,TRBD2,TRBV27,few,CASSLIAGAGELFF,TGTGCCAGCAGTTTGATAGCGGGAGCCGGGGAGCTGTTTTTT
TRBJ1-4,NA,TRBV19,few,CASSIGGGEKLFF,TGTGCCAGTAGTATTGGAGGAGGTGAAAAACTGTTTTTT
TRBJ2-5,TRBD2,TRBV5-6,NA,CASSFWLAGVRKTQYF,TGTGCCAGCAGCTTCTGGCTAGCGGGAGTCCGAAAGACCCAGTACTTC
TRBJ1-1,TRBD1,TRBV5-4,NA,CASSLKGTGGADTEAFF,TGTGCCAGCAGCTTGAAAGGGACAGGGGGCGCAGACACTGAAGCTTTCTTT
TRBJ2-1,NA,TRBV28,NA,CASTENPGSYNEQFF,TGTGCCAGCACCGAAAATCCGGGCTCCTACAATGAGCAGTTCTTC
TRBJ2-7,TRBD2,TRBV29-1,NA,CSVEGTSGNNEQYF,TGCAGCGTTGAAGGGACTAGCGGGAACAACGAGCAGTACTTC
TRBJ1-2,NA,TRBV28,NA,CASGETYGYTF,TGTGCCAGCGGGGAGACCTATGGCTACACCTTC
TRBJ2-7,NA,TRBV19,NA,CASSIEGGKQYF,TGTGCCAGTAGTATAGAGGGAGGCAAGCAGTACTTC
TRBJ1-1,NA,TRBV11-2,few,CASSLRLWGAGFSAEAFF,TGTGCCAGCAGCCTACGACTTTGGGGCGCCGGCTTTTCGGCTGAAGCTTTCTTT